This T cell receptor (beta chain) originates from a study of spatial heterogeneity in lung cancer. In its sample, this clonotype was seen many times. The V segment lost 5 bases and the J segment 10 bases; nucleotides outside the gene matches: 14. Germline V lookup: CDR1 MNHNY, CDR2 SVGAGI (reference sequence). This CDR3 has 16 amino acids. The time point denotes: sample taken at primary tumor resection. No cells were sorted before sequencing. The whole RNA sequenced was extracted from tumor, nontumor lung or frozen PBMC. TCRdb re-derived calls from the 5' RACE reads in MiXCR, one entry per CDR3 protein. The table lists roughly 75,000 distinct CDR3 sequences, roughly 15% of them singletons, with roughly 6.9% in the top ten.

V and J are TRBV6-6 and TRBJ1-6; 7 positions match TRBD1. This TCR was sampled from a male donor with early-stage non-small cell lung cancer. The sample here was PBMCs, taken at surgery. The CDR3 spells CASSERQGGILSPLHF. In DNA form, the CDR3 reads TGTGCCAGCAGTGAACGACAGGGTGGCATTCTGTCACCCCTCCACTTT.